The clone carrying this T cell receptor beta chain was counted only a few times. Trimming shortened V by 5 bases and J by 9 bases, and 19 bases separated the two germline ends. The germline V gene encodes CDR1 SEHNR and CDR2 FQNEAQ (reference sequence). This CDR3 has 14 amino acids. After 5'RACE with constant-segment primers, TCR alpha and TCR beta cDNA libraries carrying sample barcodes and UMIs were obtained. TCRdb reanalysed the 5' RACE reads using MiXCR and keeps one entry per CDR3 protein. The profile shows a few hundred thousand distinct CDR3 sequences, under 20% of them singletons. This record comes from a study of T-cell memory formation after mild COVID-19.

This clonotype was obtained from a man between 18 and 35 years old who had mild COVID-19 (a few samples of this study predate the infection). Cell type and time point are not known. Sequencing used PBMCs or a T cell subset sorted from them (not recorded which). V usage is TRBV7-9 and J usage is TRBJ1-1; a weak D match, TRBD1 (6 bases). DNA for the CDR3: TGTGCCAGCAGCGCAGGGGCGCCCGAAGGGCAAGCTTTCTTT. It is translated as CASSAGAPEGQAFF.